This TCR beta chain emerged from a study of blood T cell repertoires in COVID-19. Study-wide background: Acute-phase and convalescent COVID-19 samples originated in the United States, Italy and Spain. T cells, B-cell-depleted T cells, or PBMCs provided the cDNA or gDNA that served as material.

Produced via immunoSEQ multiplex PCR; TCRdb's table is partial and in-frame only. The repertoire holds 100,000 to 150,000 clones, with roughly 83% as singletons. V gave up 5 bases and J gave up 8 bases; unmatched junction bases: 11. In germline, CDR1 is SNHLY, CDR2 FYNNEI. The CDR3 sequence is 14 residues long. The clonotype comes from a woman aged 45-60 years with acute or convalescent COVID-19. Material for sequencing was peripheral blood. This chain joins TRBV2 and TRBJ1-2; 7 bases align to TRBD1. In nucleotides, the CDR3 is TGTGCCAGCAGTCAAACCCCGGGACAGTTAGGCTACACCTTC. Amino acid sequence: CASSQTPGQLGYTF.